This section outlines one TCR beta chain sequence together with its context. What it binds is unknown. PCR involved 60 Vbeta and 13 Jbeta primers. Assay: immunoSEQ multiplex PCR; the TCRdb copy retains only in-frame clones and omits some. Its table lists about 58,000 clones. The data originate from a study of cytomegalovirus exposure and HLA in healthy donors. Study findings and constraints: Evidence from a later analysis indicated that most CMV-associated TCR beta chains looked HLA-restricted.

Those who donated were healthy bone marrow donors. The CDR3 length is 18 residues. Germline values: CDR1 SGHRS, CDR2 YFSETQ. Trimming at V came to 2 bases and at J to 4 bases, leaving 12 bases not matched to a gene. This TCR was recovered from a woman under 30 in good health and CMV-seronegative. Sequencing input: PBMCs. This rearrangement joins TRBV5-1 to TRBJ1-4, with 9 bases fitting TRBD1. Here the CDR3 reads CASSLLGTGQVLNEKLFF. The CDR3 coding sequence is TGCGCCAGCAGCTTACTCGGGACAGGGCAGGTGCTTAATGAAAAACTGTTTTTT.